These T cell receptor beta chains were read from a single sample in a study of a mutant IDH1 vaccine in newly diagnosed glioma. Clones were read by immunoSEQ multiplex PCR, and TCRdb kept only the in-frame ones, dropping some. The sample consists of approximately 76,000 clones, 91% of them appearing once. The antigens these receptors bind are not known. Sequences were derived from PBMCs, sampled from a glioma patient whose treatment included an IDH1 peptide vaccine. The source is a woman between 50 and 59 years old with glioma. The CDR3 runs from the conserved cysteine through the conserved F or W. A D gene is named only where the DNA matches it firmly. Part of the rows lack a size; the others show once, few, many or a class for expanded clones.

TGTGCCAGCTCACCCGGGGTTAATCAGCCCCAGCATTTT,CASSPGVNQPQHF,.,TRBV18,.,TRBJ1-5
TGTGCCAGCAGCCAAGACGATGCCGGGAGCTCCGAGCAGTACTTC,CASSQDDAGSSEQYF,.,TRBV4-2,.,TRBJ2-7
TGCGCCAGCAGCCTGGGACAGGGGGCCAGAACTAATGAAAAACTGTTTTTT,CASSLGQGARTNEKLFF,.,TRBV5-1,TRBD1,TRBJ1-4
TGCGCCAGCAGCCCTTATCCGGGACAGGGCCTTACAAAGCAGTACTTC,CASSPYPGQGLTKQYF,.,TRBV5-1,TRBD1,TRBJ2-7
TGTGCCAGCTCACCCGGGACGGACAGCTCCTACGAGCAGTACTTC,CASSPGTDSSYEQYF,once,TRBV18,.,TRBJ2-7
TGTGCCAGCAGTCAGGGGTACGAGCAGTACTTC,CASSQGYEQYF,few,TRBV2,.,TRBJ2-7
TGCGCCAGCAGCTTGGGGCAGCTCTCTAATTCACCCCTCCACTTT,CASSLGQLSNSPLHF,.,TRBV5-1,.,TRBJ1-6
TGTGCCAGCAGTTTTTACAGGGGGAACACTGAAGCTTTCTTT,CASSFYRGNTEAFF,.,TRBV27,TRBD1,TRBJ1-1
TGTGCCAGCAGCGTAGGAGGGGCGGTGTACGAGCAGTACTTC,CASSVGGAVYEQYF,.,TRBV9,.,TRBJ2-7
TGTGCCAGCAGTTACTCACAGGGCCACGAGCAGTACTTC,CASSYSQGHEQYF,.,TRBV6-5,.,TRBJ2-7
TGTGCCAGCAGCTTAGCTAGCGGGACCTACGAGCAGTACTTC,CASSLASGTYEQYF,.,TRBV7-9,TRBD2,TRBJ2-7
TGTGCCTGGAAATTCGATTGGCATACCTACGAGCAGTACTTC,CAWKFDWHTYEQYF,.,TRBV30,.,TRBJ2-7
TGTGCCAGCAGCGTAACTCTGGGGATTGAGCAGTACTTC,CASSVTLGIEQYF,.,TRBV9,.,TRBJ2-7
TGTGCCAGCAGCCCCGGGCGGGTTCCAGATACGCAGTATTTT,CASSPGRVPDTQYF,.,TRBV21-1,.,TRBJ2-3
TGTGCTAGTGGTTTGGCCATCCGGGGGGGAAATACCCAGTACTTC,CASGLAIRGGNTQYF,.,TRBV12-5,TRBD2,TRBJ2-5
TGTGCCAGCAGCTTAGTCCCGGGGACAGGGTCCTACGAGCAGTACTTC,CASSLVPGTGSYEQYF,.,TRBV11-2,TRBD1,TRBJ2-7
TGTGCCAGCAGCTGGTGGCTTAGCACAGATACGCAGTATTTT,CASSWWLSTDTQYF,once,TRBV7-9,.,TRBJ2-3
TGTGCCAGCAGTGAAGAGGCAGGCGGACAGGAGCCCCAGCATTTT,CASSEEAGGQEPQHF,.,TRBV6-1,TRBD1,TRBJ1-5
TGTGCCAGCAGCCCTAAGACAGGGGGACCCGTTAATGAGCAGTTCTTC,CASSPKTGGPVNEQFF,.,TRBV7-9,TRBD1,TRBJ2-1
TGTGCCAGCAGCCTACAGGGCTACGAGCAGTACTTC,CASSLQGYEQYF,.,TRBV28,.,TRBJ2-7
TGTGCCAGCGGGGGAGGGGAAACTAGCGGGAGGGCCTGGGACGAGCAGTACTTC,CASGGGETSGRAWDEQYF,.,TRBV28,TRBD2,TRBJ2-7
TGTGCCAGCAGCGTAGGAGGGCATAACACTGAAGCTTTCTTT,CASSVGGHNTEAFF,.,TRBV9,.,TRBJ1-1
TGTGCCAGTCAGGATGGAGGAAAACTGTTTTTT,CASQDGGKLFF,.,TRBV28,.,TRBJ1-4
TGTGCCAGCAGCCGGGAAGCGGGAGGAGGGACGCAGTATTTT,CASSREAGGGTQYF,.,TRBV6-4,TRBD2,TRBJ2-3
TGTGCCAGCTCGGGCATAGCGGGAGGGTTAGATACGCAGTATTTT,CASSGIAGGLDTQYF,.,TRBV6-6,TRBD2,TRBJ2-3
TGTGCCAGCAGCCGCCCGAGGAACACTGAAGCTTTCTTT,CASSRPRNTEAFF,.,TRBV28,.,TRBJ1-1
TGTGCCTGGTGTGCGCGGGGGCTTGGGGGGAGTTCTCAGCCCCAGCATTTT,CAWCARGLGGSSQPQHF,.,TRBV30,.,TRBJ1-5
TGTGCCAGCAGTCCCGGCAGTCGCACTGAAGCTTTCTTT,CASSPGSRTEAFF,.,TRBV27,.,TRBJ1-1
TGTGCCAGCAGCTTAGAGGACTGGGACACTGAAGCTTTCTTT,CASSLEDWDTEAFF,.,TRBV7-9,.,TRBJ1-1
TGTGCCAGCAGCTTGGCCGCGTGGAGCGGGAGTTCCTACAATGAGCAGTTCTTC,CASSLAAWSGSSYNEQFF,.,TRBV5-6,TRBD2,TRBJ2-1
TGTGCCAGCAGTTACTCGATGCGGGAGGGTTACAATGAGCAGTTCTTC,CASSYSMREGYNEQFF,.,TRBV6-5,TRBD2,TRBJ2-1
TGCGCCAGCAGCTTGAGCAGCAATCAGCCCCAGCATTTT,CASSLSSNQPQHF,once,TRBV5-1,.,TRBJ1-5
TGTGCCAGCAGCTCCGATTGGGGGGGTCAGCCCCAGCATTTT,CASSSDWGGQPQHF,.,TRBV2,.,TRBJ1-5
TGTGCCAGTAGTTTCTGGGGACGGGGCTATGGCTACACCTTC,CASSFWGRGYGYTF,.,TRBV19,.,TRBJ1-2
TGTGCCAGCAGCTTCGGACAGAAACAGGGCTACACCTTC,CASSFGQKQGYTF,.,TRBV7-2,.,TRBJ1-2
TGCAGTGCCCCGGGGTTCTCCGAGCAGTACTTC,CSAPGFSEQYF,.,TRBV20-1,.,TRBJ2-7
TGTGCCAGCAGTGCTGGGACAGGACTTTCCTACGAGCAGTACTTC,CASSAGTGLSYEQYF,.,TRBV2,TRBD1,TRBJ2-7
TGTGCCAGCAGTTTTTTCAGAGGCCCGGCCCCGCCCCAGCATTTT,CASSFFRGPAPPQHF,once,TRBV28,.,TRBJ1-5
TGTGCCAGCAGTAAAGGGGACAGGTCGATCTACGAGCAGTACTTC,CASSKGDRSIYEQYF,.,TRBV6-5,TRBD1,TRBJ2-7
TGTGCCAGCAGCGCAGGGGGAGGGACTGAAGCTTTCTTT,CASSAGGGTEAFF,.,TRBV9,TRBD1,TRBJ1-1
TGTGCCAGCACGCGGGGGGAGACCCAGTACTTC,CASTRGETQYF,once,TRBV6-5,TRBD2,TRBJ2-5
TGCGCCAGCAGCTTGGCGGGGGGAGGCACTGAAGCTTTCTTT,CASSLAGGGTEAFF,few,TRBV5-1,.,TRBJ1-1
TGTGCCAGCAGCTTGGCCCGGACATTGGGACAGCCAAGGGATGGCTACACCTTC,CASSLARTLGQPRDGYTF,.,TRBV5-6,TRBD1,TRBJ1-2
TGTGCCAGCAGACCGACTAGCGGGTCCGGGGAGCTGTTTTTT,CASRPTSGSGELFF,.,TRBV2,TRBD2,TRBJ2-2
TGTGCCAGCAGCTTAACGTCGGGGGCCGGGGAGCTGTTTTTT,CASSLTSGAGELFF,.,TRBV7-3,.,TRBJ2-2
TGTGCCAGTAGTCACGAGCGGGAGATGAGTGAGCAGTTCTTC,CASSHEREMSEQFF,.,TRBV19,TRBD2,TRBJ2-1
TGTGCCAGTAGGCAGGGCAATAATTCACCCCTCCACTTT,CASRQGNNSPLHF,.,TRBV7-3,.,TRBJ1-6
TGTGCCAGCAGTTTACAGGGGGGGCCCCACTACGAGCAGTACTTC,CASSLQGGPHYEQYF,.,TRBV27,.,TRBJ2-7